This is a list of T cell receptor beta chains from one sample in a study of CD8+CD57+ T cells in acquired aplastic anemia. MiXCR was run by TCRdb on the reads, yielding one entry per CDR3 protein. The top ten clones hold 0.75% to 0.95% of a sample with 450,000 to 550,000 distinct CDR3 sequences, about a third of them seen once. The sample was sorted CD4+, CD8+, or CD8+CD57+ T cells (not recorded which) from PBMCs. Receptors originate from a human donor with aplastic anemia. Both conserved end residues are part of each CDR3. D genes are given only for firm matches. Size is omitted from some rows. Given values are once, few, many or a class for expanded clones.

V gene	clone size	D gene	J gene	CDR3 DNA	CDR3 protein
TRBV24-1	.	TRBD2	TRBJ2-1	TGTGCCACCAGTGACAGCGGGAGCTCCTACAATGAGCAGTTCTTC	CATSDSGSSYNEQFF
TRBV13	.	TRBD1	TRBJ1-1	TGTGCCAGCCCGGGACAGGGGACCCTGGAGGCTGAAGCTTTCTTT	CASPGQGTLEAEAFF
TRBV11-2	few	.	TRBJ2-1	TGTGCCAGCAGCTTAGTTGCGTTGAGGGAGAATTCCTACAATGAGCAGTTCTTC	CASSLVALRENSYNEQFF
TRBV7-3	.	.	TRBJ2-2	TGTGCCAGCAGCTTAGATCAGGGAACGGGAACCTCCGGGGAGCTGTTTTTC	CASSLDQGTGTSGELFF
TRBV29-1	many	.	TRBJ1-4	TGCAGCGTTGAGAAAGGGGAAAATGGCGAAAAACTGTTTTTT	CSVEKGENGEKLFF
TRBV10-1	many	TRBD1	TRBJ1-1	TGCGCCAGCAGTGCCGGGACAGGGGATGCCACTGAAGCTTTCTTT	CASSAGTGDATEAFF
TRBV12-3/TRBV12-4	many	.	TRBJ1-5	TGTGCCAGCAGTTTCCTTCAGCCCCAGCATTTT	CASSFLQPQHF
TRBV19	few	TRBD1	TRBJ1-1	TGTGCCAGTAGAGGAGGACAGGGTTACGGTAGCACTGAAGCTTTCTTT	CASRGGQGYGSTEAFF
TRBV13	.	.	TRBJ1-4	TGTGCCAGCAGCCCCCTGGGGGGGGCGAAGGAAAAACTGTTTTTT	CASSPLGGAKEKLFF
TRBV12-3/TRBV12-4	many	TRBD1	TRBJ1-5	TGTGCCAGCACCTTGGACAGGGTAGCGCCCCAGCATTTT	CASTLDRVAPQHF
TRBV6-6	.	.	TRBJ1-1	TGTGCCAGCAGTTACCTGGAAGCTCCGAACACTGAAGCTTTCTTT	CASSYLEAPNTEAFF
TRBV19	.	.	TRBJ1-1	TGTGCCAGTCAACAGGGGAACACTGAAGCTTTCTTT	CASQQGNTEAFF
TRBV10-3	.	TRBD1	TRBJ1-1	TGTGCCATCAGTGGAGGACAGGGGATTTTGGCTTTCTTT	CAISGGQGILAFF
TRBV11-1	.	.	TRBJ2-3	TGTGCCAGCAGCCACCTCGGAAGGGGGGGACACACAGATACGCAGTATTTT	CASSHLGRGGHTDTQYF
TRBV14	.	.	TRBJ2-7	TGTGCCAGCAGCGTACAGACACGAGGAATTGGGCAGTACTTC	CASSVQTRGIGQYF
TRBV7-8	many	.	TRBJ1-5	TGTGCCAGCAGCCTCAATCAGGTTAGCAATCAGCCCCAGCATTTT	CASSLNQVSNQPQHF
TRBV20-1	once	TRBD1	TRBJ1-2	TGCAGTGCCATCGCCAGGGGGCAAGATGGCTACACCTTC	CSAIARGQDGYTF
TRBV2	.	TRBD1	TRBJ1-1	TGTGCCAGCAGTGTCGGGACAGTTTATAACACTGAAGCTTTCTTT	CASSVGTVYNTEAFF
TRBV5-1	few	.	TRBJ2-5	TGCGCCAGCAGCTCTCCGACAAACCAAGAGACCCAGTACTTC	CASSSPTNQETQYF
TRBV7-9	.	TRBD1	TRBJ1-1	TGTGCCGGACTAGGGACAGTCAACACTGAAGCTTTCTTT	CAGLGTVNTEAFF
TRBV6-5	.	TRBD1	TRBJ1-3	TGTGCCAGCAGTTACTCGACAGGGTTGACAAACACCATATATTTT	CASSYSTGLTNTIYF
TRBV20-1	many	.	TRBJ2-6	TGCAGTGCTAGCCTATCAGGGGCCAACGTCCTGACTTTC	CSASLSGANVLTF
TRBV10-3	many	.	TRBJ1-5	TGTGCCATCAGTGAAAGCGGTTTACGCAATCAGCCCCAGCATTTT	CAISESGLRNQPQHF
TRBV18	.	.	TRBJ2-1	TGTGCCAGCTCACCGGGGGTCGAGCAGTTCTTC	CASSPGVEQFF
TRBV2	.	TRBD1	TRBJ2-7	TGTGCCACAGCTTGGACAGGCTCTCTGTACGAGCAGTACTTC	CATAWTGSLYEQYF
TRBV4-2	few	.	TRBJ2-3	TGTGCCAGCAGCCCAGAAGTGGGGGGCCCAGATACGCAGTATTTT	CASSPEVGGPDTQYF
TRBV7-8	many	TRBD1	TRBJ2-7	TGTGCCAGCAGCTTAAGAGACAGGGACTCCTACGAGCAGTACTTC	CASSLRDRDSYEQYF
TRBV27	few	.	TRBJ1-4	TGTGCCAGCAGTTTGGAGTCGGCAGGGGATGAAAAACTGTTTTTT	CASSLESAGDEKLFF
TRBV6-2/TRBV6-3	few	.	TRBJ1-6	TGTGCCACCGCCGGGACTAATAATTCACCCCTCCACTTT	CATAGTNNSPLHF
TRBV29-1	.	.	TRBJ2-1	TGCAGCGTTGCCACTAGATTTAGCGGTGAGCAGTTCTTC	CSVATRFSGEQFF
TRBV6-1	.	TRBD1	TRBJ1-6	TGTGCCAGCAGTATCGGACAGGCCACAATTTCACCCCTCCACTTT	CASSIGQATISPLHF
TRBV5-6	.	.	TRBJ2-3	TGTGCCAGCAGCTCCAACCCGGGCACAGATACGCAGTATTTT	CASSSNPGTDTQYF
TRBV20-1	many	TRBD2	TRBJ2-7	TGCAGTGCAAGAGGTCGGGGGGGAGAGAACGAGCAGTACTTC	CSARGRGGENEQYF
TRBV6-2/TRBV6-3	.	TRBD2	TRBJ2-1	TGTGCCAGCAGTTACGGACTAGCGGGAGGACGGAATGAGCAGTTCTTC	CASSYGLAGGRNEQFF